A selection of T cell receptor beta chains follows, all from one sample in a study of OX40 agonist ivuxolimab in advanced cancers. The data were produced by immunoSEQ multiplex PCR, yet TCRdb's version contains in-frame clones alone and is incomplete. Of over 70,000 clones detected, 89% appear once; the ten largest clones hold 0.19%. The specimen comprised CD4+ or CD8+ T cells sorted from blood, sampled in a trial of the OX40 agonist ivuxolimab. These receptors all come from an adult with an advanced solid tumor such as melanoma, head and neck, liver or kidney cancer. Each CDR3 is given with its conserved first and last residue. A D gene is named only where the DNA matches it firmly. Expanded clones get a size class; other rows say once, few or many, or leave the size out.

V gene	clone size	J gene	D gene	CDR3 protein	CDR3 DNA
TRBV30	NA	TRBJ1-2	NA	CARSGGKGNYYGYTF	TGTGCCCGGAGTGGGGGTAAGGGCAATTACTATGGCTACACCTTC
TRBV5-4	NA	TRBJ2-5	TRBD1	CASSQRQGGETQYF	TGTGCCAGCAGCCAGCGACAGGGGGGAGAGACCCAGTACTTC
TRBV5-6	NA	TRBJ2-5	NA	CASSLRGFETQYF	TGTGCCAGCAGCTTGCGAGGGTTTGAGACCCAGTACTTC
TRBV19	NA	TRBJ2-3	NA	CASRARGGSTDTQYF	TGTGCCAGTAGGGCCCGGGGTGGTAGCACAGATACGCAGTATTTT
TRBV7-2	NA	TRBJ2-1	NA	CASSFGHGNEQFF	TGTGCCAGCAGCTTCGGCCACGGCAATGAGCAGTTCTTC
TRBV7-2	NA	TRBJ1-2	NA	CASSFGTQNYGYTF	TGTGCCAGCAGCTTTGGGACCCAGAACTATGGCTACACCTTC
TRBV30	NA	TRBJ1-2	NA	CAWENRGYGYTF	TGTGCCTGGGAAAACCGGGGCTATGGCTACACCTTC
TRBV5-1	few	TRBJ2-5	NA	CASSSGTQETQYF	TGCGCCAGCAGCTCCGGGACTCAAGAGACCCAGTACTTC
TRBV30	NA	TRBJ2-7	NA	CASYQPGTASYEQYF	TGTGCCTCCTATCAACCCGGGACGGCCTCCTACGAGCAGTACTTC
TRBV6-4	NA	TRBJ2-3	TRBD2	CASSDSGGKGTDTQYF	TGTGCCAGCAGTGACTCGGGAGGGAAGGGCACAGATACGCAGTATTTT
TRBV2	NA	TRBJ1-6	TRBD1	CASSTQGAGNSPLHF	TGTGCCAGCAGTACACAGGGGGCAGGGAATTCACCCCTCCACTTT
TRBV5-1	NA	TRBJ2-6	NA	CASSLSPGQGANVLTF	TGCGCCAGCAGCTTGTCCCCAGGTCAGGGGGCCAACGTCCTGACTTTC
TRBV6-5	NA	TRBJ2-7	NA	CVTSGTTYEQYF	TGTGTTACCTCCGGGACAACCTACGAGCAGTACTTC
TRBV15	NA	TRBJ1-2	TRBD1	CATSRTGQVYGYTF	TGTGCCACCAGCAGAACTGGACAGGTCTATGGCTACACCTTC
TRBV10-1	NA	TRBJ2-3	NA	CASSELASARDTQYF	TGCGCCAGCAGTGAGCTAGCCTCCGCTAGGGATACGCAGTATTTT
TRBV2	once	TRBJ2-6	NA	CASRNPSGANVLTF	TGTGCCAGCAGGAATCCCTCTGGGGCCAACGTCCTGACTTTC
TRBV30	NA	TRBJ1-1	NA	CAWKGATEAFF	TGTGCCTGGAAAGGGGCCACTGAAGCTTTCTTT
TRBV28	NA	TRBJ2-1	NA	CASSLWNEQFF	TGTGCCAGCAGTTTATGGAATGAGCAGTTCTTC
TRBV19	NA	TRBJ2-5	NA	CASSEGQPAQYF	TGTGCCAGTAGCGAAGGACAACCAGCCCAGTACTTC
TRBV4-2	NA	TRBJ2-1	TRBD2	CASSQQGTSGISSYNEQFF	TGTGCCAGCAGCCAACAGGGGACTAGCGGGATAAGCTCCTACAATGAGCAGTTCTTC
TRBV19	once	TRBJ1-5	NA	CASKRQSSSSQPQHF	TGTGCCAGTAAACGGCAGAGTTCGTCGAGTCAGCCCCAGCATTTT
TRBV6-1	NA	TRBJ1-6	NA	CASSEFPGHSDSPLHF	TGTGCCAGCAGTGAATTCCCGGGACATAGTGATTCACCCCTCCACTTT
TRBV4-2	few	TRBJ2-7	NA	CASSQGVLGYEQYF	TGTGCCAGCAGCCAAGGAGTATTGGGGTACGAGCAGTACTTC
TRBV18	NA	TRBJ2-5	NA	CASSPRGGKETQYF	TGTGCCAGCTCACCACGGGGCGGGAAAGAGACCCAGTACTTC
TRBV7-3	once	TRBJ2-7	TRBD2	CASIPSGEGWHEQYF	TGTGCCAGCATCCCGTCGGGGGAGGGTTGGCACGAGCAGTACTTC
TRBV9	few	TRBJ1-6	NA	CASSATESRQNSPLHF	TGTGCCAGCAGCGCCACCGAGAGCCGACAAAATTCACCCCTCCACTTT
TRBV30	few	TRBJ2-1	NA	CAWSRSGLSYNEQFF	TGTGCCTGGAGTAGGAGCGGGCTCTCCTACAATGAGCAGTTCTTC
TRBV28	NA	TRBJ1-5	NA	CASSLSGGYSNQPQHF	TGTGCCAGCAGCCTGTCGGGGGGGTATAGCAATCAGCCCCAGCATTTT
TRBV5-1	NA	TRBJ2-3	TRBD1	CASSFTSGTGLLTDTQYF	TGCGCCAGCAGCTTTACATCCGGGACAGGGTTACTTACAGATACGCAGTATTTT
TRBV10-3	NA	TRBJ2-1	TRBD2	CAISETSGESTGEQFF	TGTGCCATCAGTGAGACCAGCGGGGAGTCTACAGGTGAGCAGTTCTTC
TRBV7-3	NA	TRBJ2-2	NA	CASSLMSGMAGELFF	TGTGCCAGCAGCTTAATGTCAGGAATGGCCGGGGAGCTGTTTTTT
TRBV2	few	TRBJ1-5	NA	CASSDPDQPQHF	TGTGCCAGCAGTGACCCGGATCAGCCCCAGCATTTT
TRBV6-5	NA	TRBJ1-5	NA	CASGFNQPQHF	TGTGCCAGCGGATTTAATCAGCCCCAGCATTTT
TRBV18	NA	TRBJ1-1	NA	CASSPRQDTEAFF	TGTGCCAGCTCACCAAGACAGGACACTGAAGCTTTCTTT
TRBV10-3	few	TRBJ1-6	NA	CATTDRSSYNSPLHF	TGTGCCACGACGGACAGAAGCTCCTATAATTCACCCCTCCACTTT
TRBV30	NA	TRBJ1-2	NA	CAHGGEDYGYTF	TGTGCCCATGGAGGGGAAGACTATGGCTACACCTTC
TRBV28	NA	TRBJ2-1	NA	CASREGGPPYNEQFF	TGTGCCAGCAGGGAGGGGGGCCCCCCGTACAATGAGCAGTTCTTC
TRBV30	NA	TRBJ2-7	NA	CAWSAKGRANIYEQYF	TGTGCCTGGAGCGCTAAGGGCCGGGCCAACATCTACGAGCAGTACTTC
TRBV11-2	NA	TRBJ1-2	NA	CASSLSFSRQAHYGYTF	TGTGCCAGCAGCTTATCGTTCAGTAGGCAGGCCCACTATGGCTACACCTTC
TRBV9	NA	TRBJ2-2	NA	CASSTQTGVGTGELFF	TGTGCCAGCAGCACACAGACGGGGGTCGGCACCGGGGAGCTGTTTTTT
TRBV18	NA	TRBJ1-2	TRBD1	CASSPTGFGYTF	TGTGCCAGCTCACCGACAGGGTTTGGCTACACCTTC